Listed below are T cell receptor beta chains from one sample, sequenced in a study of blood T cell repertoires in COVID-19. Measured with immunoSEQ multiplex PCR; TCRdb has only the in-frame clones, and not every one. The repertoire consists of hundreds of thousands of clones, with around 80% occurring once and the leading ten covering approximately 5.4%. The source material was peripheral blood. The source of these receptors is a man aged 80 or over with acute or convalescent COVID-19. Both conserved end residues are trimmed from each CDR3. Size tells how often a clone was seen (once, few, many) or the class of an expanded clone, and some rows leave it out.

J gene	V gene	clone size	CDR3 protein
TRBJ1-4	TRBV28	-	ASSATGLNEKLF
TRBJ2-7	TRBV6-5	-	ASSPGQSYEQY
TRBJ1-2	TRBV30	-	AWRATGINYGYT
TRBJ1-6	TRBV5-1	-	ASSAPGTGSSPLH
TRBJ2-6	TRBV4-1	-	ASSPRLAGPSGANVLT
TRBJ1-6	TRBV5-1	-	ASSLFGQGNNSPLH
TRBJ1-5	TRBV6-2/TRBV6-3	-	ASSYSLQGVRQPQH
TRBJ1-1	TRBV5-5	once	ASSVLSQNTEAF
TRBJ1-2	TRBV28	once	ASRQGGGEYGYT
TRBJ1-6	TRBV28	-	ASSFQQGGSPLH
TRBJ2-2	TRBV4-1	-	ASTAVASGIGELF
TRBJ2-7	TRBV6-5	-	ASRSSGRGSHEQY
TRBJ1-1	TRBV19	-	ASLASTGWSTEAF
TRBJ2-7	TRBV18	-	ASSLGTGGSYEQY
TRBJ2-2	TRBV19	-	ASISQGVHAGELF
TRBJ2-1	TRBV9	-	ASSVVAGGPYNEQF
TRBJ2-1	TRBV20-1	-	SASQGLAPF
TRBJ1-1	TRBV2	-	ASSVNTEAF
TRBJ1-2	TRBV12-3/TRBV12-4	once	ASSLSVGYT
TRBJ2-1	TRBV5-1	-	ASSAASGNGEQF
TRBJ2-3	TRBV5-1	-	ASSKDRGDTQY
TRBJ1-5	TRBV2	-	ASSDSSGNQPQH
TRBJ2-5	TRBV28	-	ASSRTQDRTQY
TRBJ1-1	TRBV24-1	-	ATSVAALSTEAF
TRBJ2-7	TRBV5-1	-	ASSLVASGSGREQY
TRBJ2-7	TRBV6-5	-	ASSYSNRGSYEQY
TRBJ1-5	TRBV12-5	-	ASGLVLSACFGQPQH
TRBJ1-1	TRBV14	-	ASSQAPRGTEAF
TRBJ2-4	TRBV7-2	-	ASSRGADAKNIQY
TRBJ2-1	TRBV14	-	ASSQLGDRSYNEQF
TRBJ1-2	TRBV2	few	ASSDGQGYT
TRBJ2-7	TRBV30	once	AWRQTPTGEQY
TRBJ1-6	TRBV5-1	-	ASSTAQGATAPLH
TRBJ2-6	TRBV5-1	-	ASSREAGANVLT
TRBJ2-7	TRBV3-1/TRBV3-2	-	ASSQGTGYHEQY
TRBJ2-3	TRBV19	-	ASSKTTGLAGVTDTQY
TRBJ2-3	TRBV18	once	ASSPAVGSPFQTQY
TRBJ1-5	TRBV4-2	-	ASSQAGTGWALEGNQPQH
TRBJ2-7	TRBV18	-	ASSPGTGTYEQY
TRBJ2-1	TRBV5-5	-	ASSPLGASGFYNEQF
TRBJ2-3	TRBV11-2	-	ASSLDTGRRTDTQY
TRBJ1-3	TRBV6-5	few	ASRTVTSGNTIY
TRBJ2-7	TRBV6-2/TRBV6-3	few	ASSYSIDIVTYEQY
TRBJ2-3	TRBV5-6	-	ASRPGGLAGVSDTQY
TRBJ2-5	TRBV5-4	-	ASSFRSGPQETQY
TRBJ2-3	TRBV5-6	-	ASSPQAGSTDTQY
TRBJ1-1	TRBV5-1	-	ASSLQVGTEAF
TRBJ2-1	TRBV27	-	ASSETLAVGSF
TRBJ1-1	TRBV6-4	-	ASSDPRREVNTEAF